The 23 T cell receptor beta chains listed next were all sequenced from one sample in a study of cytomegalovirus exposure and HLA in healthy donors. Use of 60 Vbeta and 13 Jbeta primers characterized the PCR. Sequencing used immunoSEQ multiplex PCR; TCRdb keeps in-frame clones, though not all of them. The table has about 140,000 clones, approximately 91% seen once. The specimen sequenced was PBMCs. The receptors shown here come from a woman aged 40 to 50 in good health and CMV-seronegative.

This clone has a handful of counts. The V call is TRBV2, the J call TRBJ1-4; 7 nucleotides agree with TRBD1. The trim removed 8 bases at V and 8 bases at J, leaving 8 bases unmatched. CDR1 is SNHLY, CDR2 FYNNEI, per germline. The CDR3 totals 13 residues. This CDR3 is CASSTGREEKLFF. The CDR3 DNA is TGTGCCAGCTCGACAGGGAGAGAAGAAAAACTGTTTTTT. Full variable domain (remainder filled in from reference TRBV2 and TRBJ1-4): EPEVTQTPSHQVTQMGQEVILRCVPISNHLYFYWYRQILGQKVEFLVSFYNNEISEKSEIFDDQFSVERPDGSNFTLKIRSTKLEDSAMYFCASSTGREEKLFFGSGTQLSVL.

Here the CDR3 reads CAGDRPYTGELFF. CDR3 in DNA: TGCGCTGGGGACAGGCCGTACACCGGGGAGCTGTTTTTT. This chain joins TRBV29-1 and TRBJ2-2; TRBD1 matches 8 bases. CDR3 length equals 13 residues. Germline lookup yields CDR1 SQVTM and CDR2 ANQGSEA.

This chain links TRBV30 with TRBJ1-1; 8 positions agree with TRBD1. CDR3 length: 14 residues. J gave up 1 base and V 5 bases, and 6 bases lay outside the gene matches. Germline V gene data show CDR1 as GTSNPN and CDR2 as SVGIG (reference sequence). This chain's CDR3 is CAWDRGGRNTEAFF. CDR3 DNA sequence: TGTGCCTGGGACAGGGGCGGGAGGAACACTGAAGCTTTCTTT.

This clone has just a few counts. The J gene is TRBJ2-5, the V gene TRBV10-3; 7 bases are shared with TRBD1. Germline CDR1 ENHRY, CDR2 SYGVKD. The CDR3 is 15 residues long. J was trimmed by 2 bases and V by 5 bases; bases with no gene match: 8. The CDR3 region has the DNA TGTGCCATCAGTCGGGGACAGCTTGGGCAAGAGACCCAGTACTTC. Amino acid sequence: CAISRGQLGQETQYF.

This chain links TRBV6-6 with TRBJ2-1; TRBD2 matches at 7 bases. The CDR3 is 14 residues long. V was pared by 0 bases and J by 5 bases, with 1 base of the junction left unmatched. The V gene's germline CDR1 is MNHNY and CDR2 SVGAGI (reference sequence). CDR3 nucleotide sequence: TGTGCCAGCAGTTACTCCGGGACTAACAATGAGCAGTTCTTC. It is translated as CASSYSGTNNEQFF.

The CDR3 reads CASSIGGRDEQFF. CDR3 bases: TGTGCCAGCAGCATTGGGGGCCGGGATGAGCAGTTCTTC. This chain uses TRBV28 with TRBJ2-1; TRBD1 might be the D (6 bases). This CDR3 comprises 13 residues. Germline V CDR1 and CDR2: MDHEN, SYDVKM. V was pared by 6 bases and J by 8 bases, with 14 bases between.

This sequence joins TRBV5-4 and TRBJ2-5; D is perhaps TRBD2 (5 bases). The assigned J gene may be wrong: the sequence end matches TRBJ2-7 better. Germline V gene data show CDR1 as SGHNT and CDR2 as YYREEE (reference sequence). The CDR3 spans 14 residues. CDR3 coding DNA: TGTGCCAGCAGCGACGGAGGCCCAGCCTACGAGCAGTACTTC. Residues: CASSDGGPAYEQYF.

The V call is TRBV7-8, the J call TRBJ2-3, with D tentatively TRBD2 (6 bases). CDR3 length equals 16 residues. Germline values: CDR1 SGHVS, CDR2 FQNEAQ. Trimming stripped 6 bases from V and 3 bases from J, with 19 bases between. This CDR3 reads CASRSSPGSRTDTQYF. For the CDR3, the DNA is TGTGCCAGCAGGTCGTCCCCCGGGAGTCGTACAGATACGCAGTATTTT.

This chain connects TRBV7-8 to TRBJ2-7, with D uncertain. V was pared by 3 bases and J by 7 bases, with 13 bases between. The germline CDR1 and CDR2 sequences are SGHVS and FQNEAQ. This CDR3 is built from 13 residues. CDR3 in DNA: TGTGCCAGCAGCTTGACTTCCGTTTGGGAGCAGTACTTC. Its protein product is CASSLTSVWEQYF.

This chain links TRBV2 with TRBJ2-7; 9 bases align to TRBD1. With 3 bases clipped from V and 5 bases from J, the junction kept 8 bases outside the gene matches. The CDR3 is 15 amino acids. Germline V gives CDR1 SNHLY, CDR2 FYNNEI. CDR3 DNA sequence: TGTGCCAGCAGTGACTTGTCGGGACAGGGTCACGAGCAGTACTTC. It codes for CASSDLSGQGHEQYF.

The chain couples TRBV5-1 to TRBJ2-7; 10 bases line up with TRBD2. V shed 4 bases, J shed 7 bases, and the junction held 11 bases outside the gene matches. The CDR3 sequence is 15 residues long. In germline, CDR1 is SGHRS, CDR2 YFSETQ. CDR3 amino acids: CASSTSGRVPWEQYF. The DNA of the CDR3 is TGCGCCAGCAGCACAAGCGGGAGGGTTCCCTGGGAGCAGTACTTC.

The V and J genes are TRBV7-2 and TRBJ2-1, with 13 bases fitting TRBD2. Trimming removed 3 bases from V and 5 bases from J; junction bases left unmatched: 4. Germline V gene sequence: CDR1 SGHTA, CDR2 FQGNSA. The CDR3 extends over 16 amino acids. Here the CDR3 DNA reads TGTGCCAGCAGCTTTCGCGGGACTAGCGGGAACAATGAGCAGTTCTTC. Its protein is CASSFRGTSGNNEQFF.

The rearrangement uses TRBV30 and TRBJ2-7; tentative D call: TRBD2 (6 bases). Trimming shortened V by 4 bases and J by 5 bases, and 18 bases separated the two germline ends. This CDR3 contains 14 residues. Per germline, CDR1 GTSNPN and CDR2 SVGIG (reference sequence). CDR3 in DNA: TGTGCCTGGATACCGCCGGCGGGGTTCCACGAGCAGTACTTC. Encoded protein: CAWIPPAGFHEQYF.

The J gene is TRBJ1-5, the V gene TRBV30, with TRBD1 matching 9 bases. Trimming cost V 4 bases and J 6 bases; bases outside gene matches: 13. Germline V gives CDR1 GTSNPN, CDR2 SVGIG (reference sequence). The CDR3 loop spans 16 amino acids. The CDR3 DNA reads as TGTGCCTGGACCCCTAGTTGGGGACAGGGAGCTCAGCCCCAGCATTTT. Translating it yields CAWTPSWGQGAQPQHF.

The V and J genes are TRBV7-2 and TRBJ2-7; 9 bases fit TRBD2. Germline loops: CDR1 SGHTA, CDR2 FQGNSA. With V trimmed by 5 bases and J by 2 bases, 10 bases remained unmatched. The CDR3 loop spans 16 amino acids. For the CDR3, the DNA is TGTGCCAGCAGCCCATCTAGCGGGATGCACCCCTACGAGCAGTACTTC. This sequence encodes CASSPSSGMHPYEQYF.

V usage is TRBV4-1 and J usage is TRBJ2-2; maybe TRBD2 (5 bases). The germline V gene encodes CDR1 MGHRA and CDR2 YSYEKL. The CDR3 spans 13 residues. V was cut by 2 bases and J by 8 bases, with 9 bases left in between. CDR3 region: CASSQPGWGELFF. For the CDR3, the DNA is TGCGCCAGCAGCCAACCGGGGTGGGGGGAGCTGTTTTTT.

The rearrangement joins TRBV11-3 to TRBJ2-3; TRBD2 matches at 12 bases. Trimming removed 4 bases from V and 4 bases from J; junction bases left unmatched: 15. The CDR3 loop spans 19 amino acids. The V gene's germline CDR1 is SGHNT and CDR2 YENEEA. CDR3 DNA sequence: TGTGCCAGCAGCTCCCCTAGCGGGAGGGCCTCGAGTCATCCAGATACGCAGTATTTT. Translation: CASSSPSGRASSHPDTQYF.

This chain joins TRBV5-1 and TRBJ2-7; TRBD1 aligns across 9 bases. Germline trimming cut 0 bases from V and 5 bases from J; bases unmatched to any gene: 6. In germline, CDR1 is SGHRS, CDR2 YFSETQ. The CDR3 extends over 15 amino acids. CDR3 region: CASSLVWTGENEQYF. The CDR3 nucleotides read TGCGCCAGCAGCTTGGTTTGGACAGGGGAGAACGAGCAGTACTTC.

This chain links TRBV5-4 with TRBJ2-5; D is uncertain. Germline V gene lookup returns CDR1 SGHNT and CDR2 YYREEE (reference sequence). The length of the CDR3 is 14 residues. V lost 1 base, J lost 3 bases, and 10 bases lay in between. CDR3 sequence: CASSLTGGKETQYF. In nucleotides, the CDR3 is TGTGCCAGCAGCTTGACTGGCGGCAAAGAGACCCAGTACTTC.

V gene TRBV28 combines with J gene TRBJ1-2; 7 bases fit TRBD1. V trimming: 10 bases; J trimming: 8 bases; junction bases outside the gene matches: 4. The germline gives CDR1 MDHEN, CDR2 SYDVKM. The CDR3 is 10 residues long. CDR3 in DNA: TGTGCCACCACAGGGGACGGCTACACCTTC. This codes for CATTGDGYTF.

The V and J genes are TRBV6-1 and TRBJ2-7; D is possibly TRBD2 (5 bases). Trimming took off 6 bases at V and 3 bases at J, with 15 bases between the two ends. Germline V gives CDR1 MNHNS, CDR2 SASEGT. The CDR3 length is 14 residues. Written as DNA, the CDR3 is TGTGCCAGCAGGCCGCGGGCGCCCATCTACGAGCAGTACTTC. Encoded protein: CASRPRAPIYEQYF.

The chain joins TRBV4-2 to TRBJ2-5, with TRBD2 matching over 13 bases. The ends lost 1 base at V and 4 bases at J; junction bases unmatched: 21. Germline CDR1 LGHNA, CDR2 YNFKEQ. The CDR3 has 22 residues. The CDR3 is CASSQGTGAPPGLAGRPETQYF. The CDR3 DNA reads TGTGCCAGCAGCCAAGGGACAGGAGCCCCCCCGGGACTAGCGGGACGCCCAGAGACCCAGTACTTC.

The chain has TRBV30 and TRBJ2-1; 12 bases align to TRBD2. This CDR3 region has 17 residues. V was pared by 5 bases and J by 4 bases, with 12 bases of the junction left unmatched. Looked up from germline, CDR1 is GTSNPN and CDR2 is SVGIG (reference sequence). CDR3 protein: CAWCPPSGRVGYNEQFF. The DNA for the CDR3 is TGTGCCTGGTGCCCGCCTAGCGGGAGGGTCGGGTACAATGAGCAGTTCTTC.